This passage covers 20 T cell receptor beta chains from one sample sequenced in a study of metastatic and nonmetastatic thyroid tumors. Thyroid surgery had not been preceded by any treatment in any patient. MiXCR reprocessed the PCR reads for TCRdb. Here the sample spans some 25,000 clones, 22% being singletons. Sequencing was performed on blood. The source of these receptors is a female donor with papillary thyroid cancer or a benign thyroid nodule (not recorded which). Some clones in this sample may be carry-over from other donors' samples.

V is TRBV28 and J is TRBJ1-6; D ambiguous. Germline loops: CDR1 MDHEN, CDR2 SYDVKM. The CDR3 runs to 15 residues. The V gene lost 3 bases and the J gene lost 10 bases, with 16 bases spanning the gap. The CDR3 is CASSLVTGDWSPLHF. As DNA, the CDR3 is TGTGCCAGCAGTTTGGTGACCGGCGACTGGTCACCCCTCCACTTT.

The chain is built from TRBV18 and TRBJ2-6; the D is unclear. Germline-derived CDR1 and CDR2 are KGHSH and LQKENI. This CDR3 comprises 14 residues. Trimming pared 4 bases from V and 0 bases from J, leaving 4 bases between. The CDR3 DNA reads TGTGCCAGCTCACTAGGCTCTGGGGCCAACGTCCTGACTTTC. The encoded protein is CASSLGSGANVLTF. The whole variable domain, remainder taken from reference TRBV18 and TRBJ2-6, is NAGVMQNPRHLVRRRGQEARLRCSPMKGHSHVYWYRQLPEEGLKFMVYLQKENIIDESGMPKERFSAEFPKEGPSILRIQQVVRGDSAAYFCASSLGSGANVLTFGAGSRLTVL.

The rearrangement joins TRBV7-6 to TRBJ2-7; 7 nucleotides agree with TRBD1. The J segment lost 0 bases and the V segment lost 2 bases, leaving 7 bases of the junction unmatched. This CDR3 is built from 16 residues. The germline CDR1 and CDR2 sequences are SGHVS and FNYEAQ. CDR3 protein: CASSLCGQESSYEQYF. The CDR3, as DNA: TGTGCCAGCAGCTTATGTGGACAGGAATCCTCCTACGAGCAGTACTTC.

This clone has at least ten counts. The chain uses TRBV25-1 and TRBJ2-1; 7 nucleotides line up with TRBD2. The CDR3 is 15 amino acids. From germline, CDR1 is MGHDK and CDR2 SYGVNS. Losses at the gene ends were 4 bases for V and 0 bases for J; bases not matched to a gene: 3. The chain's CDR3 is CASSGWTSSYNEQFF. CDR3 nucleotides: TGTGCCAGCAGTGGATGGACTAGCTCCTACAATGAGCAGTTCTTC.

This clone has only one observation. The chain links TRBV18 to TRBJ2-7, with D perhaps being TRBD1 or TRBD2 (5 bases each). Germline CDR1 KGHSH, CDR2 LQKENI. V was trimmed by 4 bases and J by 3 bases, leaving 16 bases between them. This CDR3 region has 15 residues. The CDR3 sequence is CASSLTGGPFYEQYF. The CDR3 bases are TGTGCCAGCTCACTAACAGGCGGGCCTTTCTACGAGCAGTACTTC.

Many counts were recorded for this clone. The chain has TRBV19 and TRBJ2-7, with 11 bases fitting TRBD2. J gave up 0 bases and V 3 bases, and 1 base lay outside the gene matches. CDR1 is LNHDA, CDR2 SQIVND, per germline (reference sequence). There are 15 residues in the CDR3. In DNA form, the CDR3 reads TGTGCCAGTAGTATTACTAGCGGGGGCTCCTACGAGCAGTACTTC. This sequence encodes CASSITSGGSYEQYF.

This clone has ten or more counts. The chain couples TRBV20-1 to TRBJ2-1; unclear D gene. Germline assignment: CDR1 DFQATT and CDR2 SNEGSKA (reference sequence). The CDR3 consists of 13 residues. V shed 0 bases and J shed 5 bases, with 8 bases lying between them. The CDR3 DNA is TGCAGTGCTAGAGACGGAACTCACAATGAGCAGTTCTTC. This encodes CSARDGTHNEQFF.

Notes on this clone: A junction end diverges from the germline sequence, so it may reflect a read error. The rearrangement joins TRBV10-3 to TRBJ2-1; no reliable D call. Germline assignment: CDR1 ENHRY and CDR2 SYGVKD. This CDR3 spans 14 amino acids. CDR3 protein: CVIKRSYANNEQFF. CDR3 bases: TGTGTCATCAAGAGGAGCTACGCTAACAATGAGCAGTTCTTC.

The J gene is TRBJ1-2, the V gene TRBV12-3 or TRBV12-4, with 8 positions matching TRBD1. The CDR3 spans 15 residues. The trim removed 5 bases at V and 8 bases at J, leaving 13 bases unmatched. CDR3 amino acids: CASSNTHHTGGGYTF. The CDR3, as DNA: TGTGCCAGCAGTAACACCCACCATACAGGGGGAGGCTACACCTTC.

This clone was picked up many times. CDR3 bases: TGCGCCAGCAGCGTAACACAGGGAACTGGAAACACCATATATTTT. Protein sequence: CASSVTQGTGNTIYF. This sequence joins TRBV5-1 and TRBJ1-3, with D perhaps TRBD1 (6 bases). Germline V lookup: CDR1 SGHRS, CDR2 YFSETQ. The V and J ends lost 4 bases and 2 bases respectively, with 13 bases between them. CDR3 length: 15 amino acids.

This clone has ten or more counts. V is TRBV20-1 and J is TRBJ1-1, with 8 bases that match TRBD1. J was trimmed by 4 bases and V by 5 bases; bases with no gene match: 3. This CDR3 region has 12 residues. Germline-derived CDR1 and CDR2 are DFQATT and SNEGSKA (reference sequence). This CDR3 reads CSAWTGTTEAFF. Written as DNA, the CDR3 is TGCAGTGCTTGGACAGGGACCACTGAAGCTTTCTTT.

This clone is judged medium-sized. The chain couples TRBV30 to TRBJ2-7, with 10 nucleotides matching TRBD1. This CDR3 spans 13 amino acids. Germline CDR1 GTSNPN, CDR2 SVGIG (reference sequence). The junction had 3 bases not matched to a gene; V was cut back by 2 bases and J by 5 bases. The CDR3 DNA is TGTGCCTGGAGTACCGGGACAGGGGACGAGCAGTACTTC. Translated, it gives CAWSTGTGDEQYF.

Of note for this clone: Mismatch with germline at one junction end may stem from a read error. The chain uses TRBV25-1 and TRBJ2-5; unclear D gene. Germline assignment: CDR1 MGHDK and CDR2 SYGVNS. CDR3 size: 14 residues. DNA of the CDR3: TGTGCCAGCAGTGAAGCAGTTCTCCAAGAGACCAAGTACTTC. Its translation: CASSEAVLQETKYF. The complete variable domain, with remaining parts taken from reference TRBV25-1 and TRBJ2-5, reads EADIYQTPRYLVIGTGKKITLECSQTMGHDKMYWYQQDPGMELHLIHYSYGVNSTEKGDLSSESTVSRIRTEHFPLTLESARPSHTSQYLCASSEAVLQETKYFGPGTRLLVL.

With respect to this clone: This may arise from a read error, as a much more abundant clone is one base away. The chain combines TRBV5-4 with TRBJ2-1; 14 nucleotides line up with TRBD2. Germline V gene sequence: CDR1 SGHNT, CDR2 YYREEE (reference sequence). CDR3 size: 18 residues. DNA of the CDR3: TGTGCCGGCAGCTGGCGACTAGCGGGAGGGGGGTCCTACAATGAGCAGTTCTTC. It translates to CAGSWRLAGGGSYNEQFF.

In its sample, this clone was seen many times. The rearrangement links TRBV11-2 to TRBJ2-7, with unresolved D. The CDR3 runs 14 residues. V was cut by 6 bases and J by 0 bases, with 12 bases left in between. The germline CDR1 and CDR2 sequences are SGHAT and FQNNGV. The CDR3 coding sequence is TGTGCCAGCAGTAAAGAGAAGATCTCCTACGAGCAGTACTTC. Its translation: CASSKEKISYEQYF. Full variable domain (outside the CDR3, taken from reference TRBV11-2 and TRBJ2-7): EAGVAQSPRYKIIEKRQSVAFWCNPISGHATLYWYQQILGQGPKLLIQFQNNGVVDDSQLPKDRFSAERLKGVDSTLKIQPAKLEDSAVYLCASSKEKISYEQYFGPGTRLTVT.

This clone was found many times. The CDR3 loop reads CSANPAGGEEQFF. The CDR3 DNA is TGCAGTGCTAATCCAGCGGGAGGGGAGGAGCAGTTCTTC. The chain uses TRBV20-1 and TRBJ2-1; the match to TRBD2 covers 10 bases. V lost 4 bases and J lost 10; bases outside the gene matches: 7. CDR1 is DFQATT, CDR2 SNEGSKA, per germline (reference sequence). The CDR3 is made up of 13 amino acids.

V gene TRBV18 combines with J gene TRBJ2-7; 12 bases fit TRBD2. The ends lost 8 bases at V and 5 bases at J; junction bases unmatched: 10. The CDR3 is 15 amino acids. The germline V gene encodes CDR1 KGHSH and CDR2 LQKENI. The CDR3 DNA reads TGTGCCAGCGCGAGGACTAGCGGGACGGTGGACGAGCAGTACTTC. This sequence encodes CASARTSGTVDEQYF.

This clone was picked up a small number of times. The chain combines TRBV2 with TRBJ2-3; possibly TRBD2 for D (5 bases). The CDR3 spans 15 residues. Per germline, CDR1 SNHLY and CDR2 FYNNEI. Trimming took off 3 bases at V and 4 bases at J, with 14 bases between the two ends. The CDR3 DNA is TGTGCCAGCAGTGAGACTGGGAGTAGCGCAGATACGCAGTATTTT. Its translation is CASSETGSSADTQYF. The whole variable domain, remainder taken from reference TRBV2 and TRBJ2-3, is EPEVTQTPSHQVTQMGQEVILRCVPISNHLYFYWYRQILGQKVEFLVSFYNNEISEKSEIFDDQFSVERPDGSNFTLKIRSTKLEDSAMYFCASSETGSSADTQYFGPGTRLTVL.

This clone was counted many times. This chain links TRBV16 with TRBJ2-1; the D gene is possibly TRBD1 (6 bases). The V end was cut by 2 bases, the J end by 2 bases, with 7 bases between. CDR1 is KGHSY, CDR2 FQNENV, per germline. The CDR3 length is 14 residues. CDR3 region: CASSQGGTYNEQFF. The CDR3 DNA reads as TGTGCCAGCAGCCAAGGGGGCACCTACAATGAGCAGTTCTTC.

This clone was counted between two and nine times. V usage is TRBV20-1 and J usage is TRBJ2-7; perhaps D is TRBD1 or TRBD2 (5 bases each). Germline V gives CDR1 DFQATT, CDR2 SNEGSKA (reference sequence). The length of the CDR3 is 14 residues. V was trimmed by 5 bases and J by 2 bases, leaving 16 bases between them. DNA for the CDR3: TGCAGTGCTCCATCGGGACGCCTCGCCTACGAGCAGTACTTC. It specifies CSAPSGRLAYEQYF.